This TCR beta chain was sequenced during a study of T cell clonality in common variable immunodeficiency. Study findings and constraints: Reportedly, TCR beta sequences from common variable immunodeficiency showed fewer deletions and N-nucleotide insertions. CVID subjects shared fewer TCRbeta clones than healthy controls did.

This clone was detected many times. Its specificity is unknown. The CDR3 end falls 3 residues outside the read, so it is completed with the germline J gene. The CDR3 has 16 residues. The ends were cut back, 6 bases at V and 1 base at J, with 17 bases in the middle. Germline V gives CDR1 SGHVS, CDR2 FQNEAQ. CVID subjects were neither ill nor on immunomodulatory or immunosuppressive medication at sampling. Sequencing input was equivalent genomic DNA from CVID and controls. Some clones are missing from TCRdb's copy, which holds only in-frame ones; the method was immunoSEQ multiplex PCR. The repertoire yields about 26,000 clones, none seen only once; the top ten contain about 24%.

The rearrangement links TRBV7-8 to TRBJ2-3, with a possible D match to TRBD1 (7 bases). Source material: peripheral blood mononuclear cells. The receptor was isolated from a human donor with common variable immunodeficiency. The CDR3 bases that were read are TGTGCCAGCAGACTCCGACAGGGCGGGGGCACAGATACG. It encodes CASRLRQGGGTDT. The complete CDR3 sequence is CASRLRQGGGTDTQYF.